This entry features one TCR beta chain sequence. Sequencing used immunoSEQ multiplex PCR; TCRdb keeps in-frame clones, though not all of them. The profile shows fewer than 90,000 clones, 70% to 90% of them singletons. This CDR3 has 17 residues. Germline CDR1 LNHDA, CDR2 SQIVND (reference sequence). The V gene end was trimmed by 3 bases and the J gene end by 0 bases; junction bases not matched to a gene: 8. The data are from a study of blood T cell repertoires in COVID-19. The wider study: Acute and convalescent COVID-19 specimens originated in the United States, Italy and Spain. T cells, B-cell-depleted T cells, or PBMCs supplied cDNA or gDNA.

This chain links TRBV19 with TRBJ1-5; 7 bases fit TRBD1. Sequenced: peripheral blood. This clonotype originated in a man at least 80 years old in a cohort sampled during active COVID-19. The CDR3 reads CASSITGAFYSNQPQHF. As DNA, the CDR3 is TGTGCCAGTAGTATTACAGGGGCCTTCTATAGCAATCAGCCCCAGCATTTT.